The clone carrying this TCR beta chain was detected a few times. As yet, its antigen is unknown. V was trimmed by 2 bases and J by 7 bases, leaving 12 bases between them. Per germline, CDR1 MNHEY and CDR2 SVGAGI. There are 14 residues in the CDR3. The sample originates from a study of T-cell memory formation after mild COVID-19. Study at large: In these data, TCR clusters were largely donor specific. General study findings and limits: Several responding clones turned up in pre-infection memory, indicating that cross-reactive memory may have taken part.

Using its own MiXCR run on the 5' RACE reads, TCRdb lists one record per CDR3 protein. The sample shows fewer than 500,000 distinct CDR3 sequences, approximately 23% of them seen only once. This chain uses TRBV6-5 with TRBJ1-5, with D possibly TRBD1 on 5 matching bases. The TCR sequence derives from an adult woman who had mild COVID-19 (a few samples of this study predate the infection). Cell type and time point are not known. The specimen was PBMCs or a T cell subset sorted from them (not recorded which). The CDR3 DNA follows: TGTGCCAGCAGTTACGGCCAGGGAGGGCAGCCCCAGCATTTT. This sequence encodes CASSYGQGGQPQHF.